This T cell receptor (beta chain) was observed in a study of T cell responses to AZD1222 COVID-19 vaccine. Study at large: Pooling of second doses given at about 4 or about 12 weeks was done. Study-wide findings and caveats: Seropositive status at baseline applied to only six AZD1222 recipients. In a largely white British group with more females than males, clonal diversity was possibly underestimated.

The ends were cut back, 5 bases at V and 4 bases at J, with 14 bases in the middle. The CDR3 sequence is 14 residues long. Germline loops: CDR1 SGHTA, CDR2 FQGNSA. Only in-frame clones appear in the TCRdb table, and some are missing; sequencing was by immunoSEQ multiplex PCR. There are around 160,000 clones in the sample; about nine tenths occur only once, and more than 12% lies in the top ten. Of note for this clone: What it recognizes is unknown.

The specimen comprised peripheral blood, sampled on day 0 of AZD1222 vaccination. The receptor was isolated from an adult in good health. V and J are TRBV7-2 and TRBJ1-1, with D unresolved. Written as DNA, the CDR3 is TGTGCCAGCAGCGAGAGGCCGGCGGGCACTGAAGCTTTCTTT. It yields the protein CASSERPAGTEAFF.